This TCR beta chain was recorded in a study of blood T cells in healthy people across ages. General study findings and limits: Donor CMV infection status was unknown, possibly confounding age-related changes in expanded clonotypes.

Deletions cut 3 bases from V and 5 bases from J, with 14 bases between. Germline CDR1 SNHLY, CDR2 FYNNEI. CDR3 length equals 14 residues. The second PCR ran roughly 6 to 12 cycles with a sample-barcoded 5' primer and J-beta primers. MiXCR was run by TCRdb on the 5' RACE reads, yielding one entry per CDR3 protein. The data hold fewer than 950,000 distinct CDR3 sequences, with roughly 34% observed a single time. In regard to this clonotype: Its antigen is not identified.

This receptor was obtained from a man between 18 and 29 years old in good health. Source material: blood. J is TRBJ2-7 and V is TRBV2; tentative D call: TRBD1 (5 bases). In nucleotides, the CDR3 is TGTGCCAGCAGTGAGTCGCTGCTCAGGGACGAGCAGTACTTC. Protein: CASSESLLRDEQYF.